A single T cell receptor (beta chain) is shown here with its context. Method: immunoSEQ multiplex PCR; TCRdb's copy keeps in-frame clones and lacks some. The sample yields about 180,000 clones, around 90% seen once. These data are taken from a study of T cell responses to AZD1222 COVID-19 vaccine. The CDR3 loop spans 14 amino acids. Germline V gene lookup returns CDR1 SGDLS and CDR2 YYNGEE. The V end was cut by 2 bases, the J end by 4 bases, with 9 bases between. The source material was peripheral blood, sampled 28 days after the second AZD1222 dose. The chain joins TRBV9 to TRBJ1-4; no definite D call. This TCR came from an adult who received the AZD1222 COVID-19 vaccine. The CDR3 region has the DNA TGTGCCAGCAGCGTCACAGTAAATAATGAAAAACTGTTTTTT. This encodes CASSVTVNNEKLFF.